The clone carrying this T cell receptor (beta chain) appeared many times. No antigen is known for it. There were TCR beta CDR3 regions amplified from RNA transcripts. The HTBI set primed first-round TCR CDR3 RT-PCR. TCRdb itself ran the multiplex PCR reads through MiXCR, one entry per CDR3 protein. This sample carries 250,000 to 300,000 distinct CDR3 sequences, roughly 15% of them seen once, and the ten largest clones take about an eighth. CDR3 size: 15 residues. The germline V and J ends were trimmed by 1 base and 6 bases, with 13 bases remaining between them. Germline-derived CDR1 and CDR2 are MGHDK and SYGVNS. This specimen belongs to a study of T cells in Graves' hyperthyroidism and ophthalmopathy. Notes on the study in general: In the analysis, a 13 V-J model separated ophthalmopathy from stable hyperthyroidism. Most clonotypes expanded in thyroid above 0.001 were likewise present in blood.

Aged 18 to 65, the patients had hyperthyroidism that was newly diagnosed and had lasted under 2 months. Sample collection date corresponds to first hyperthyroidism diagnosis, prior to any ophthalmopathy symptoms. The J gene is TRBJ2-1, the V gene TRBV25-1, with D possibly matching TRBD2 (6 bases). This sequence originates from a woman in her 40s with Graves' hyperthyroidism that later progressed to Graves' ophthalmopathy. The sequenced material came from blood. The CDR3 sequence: CASSESGVGGNEQFF. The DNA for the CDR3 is TGTGCCAGCAGTGAATCGGGAGTAGGCGGCAATGAGCAGTTCTTC.